What follows are 18 T cell receptor beta chains derived from one specimen sequenced in a study of blood T cell repertoires in COVID-19. Assay used: immunoSEQ multiplex PCR; TCRdb lists only in-frame clones, some missing. The table lists about 190,000 clones, under 80% of them singletons, with around 12% in the top ten. Source material: peripheral blood. The receptors were sampled from a woman between 50 and 59 years old with acute or convalescent COVID-19.

In nucleotides, the CDR3 is TGTGCCAGCAGCCAAGACGGCAGGGGCCGAAAACTGTTTTTT. Translating it yields CASSQDGRGRKLFF. The chain uses TRBV14 and TRBJ1-4, with D tentatively TRBD1 (6 bases). The V and J ends lost 0 bases and 10 bases respectively, with 12 bases between them. This CDR3 spans 14 amino acids. Germline V gene lookup returns CDR1 SGHDN and CDR2 FVKESK.

V usage is TRBV2 and J usage is TRBJ2-2, with D tentatively TRBD2 (5 bases). Trimming stripped 6 bases from V and 5 bases from J, with 10 bases between. The CDR3 has 13 amino acids. Germline assignment: CDR1 SNHLY and CDR2 FYNNEI. The CDR3 region is CASRVTSTGELFF. The DNA for the CDR3 is TGTGCCAGCAGAGTTACTAGTACCGGGGAGCTGTTTTTT.

The genes are TRBV19 and TRBJ2-2; D may be TRBD1 (6 bases). The V end lost 7 bases, the J end lost 1 base, and 13 bases lay between the germline ends. The germline V gene has CDR1 LNHDA and CDR2 SQIVND (reference sequence). CDR3 length equals 15 residues. CDR3 amino acids: CASNKGTMNTGELFF. The CDR3 bases are TGTGCCAGTAACAAAGGGACAATGAACACCGGGGAGCTGTTTTTT.

V and J are TRBV29-1 and TRBJ1-2; a possible D gene is TRBD1 (5 bases). Trimming stripped 3 bases from V and 13 bases from J, with 18 bases between. Germline CDR1 is SQVTM and CDR2 is ANQGSEA. The CDR3 covers 12 residues. The CDR3 nucleotides read TGCAGCGTTGACCGTTCGGGCAGGGTCGCCACCTTC. Translation: CSVDRSGRVATF.

This CDR3 reads CASTQGGDEKLFF. In DNA form, the CDR3 reads TGTGCCAGCACCCAGGGTGGGGATGAAAAACTGTTTTTT. The rearrangement joins TRBV6-5 to TRBJ1-4, with a weak D call TRBD1 (5 bases). Trimming took off 7 bases at V and 6 bases at J, with 12 bases between the two ends. Germline CDR1 is MNHEY and CDR2 is SVGAGI. The CDR3 covers 13 residues.

The rearrangement joins TRBV28 to TRBJ2-7; 7 positions match TRBD2. The CDR3 extends over 12 amino acids. Germline-derived CDR1 and CDR2 are MDHEN and SYDVKM. V was clipped by 11 bases and J by 6 bases; unmatched bases: 10. CDR3 in DNA: TGTGCCCTATCCGGCGGGAGAGGCGAGCAGTACTTC. Protein: CALSGGRGEQYF.

The rearrangement joins TRBV21-1 to TRBJ2-7; the DNA was not compared with TRBD2, the D call given in the table. TRBV21-1 is flagged as a pseudogene. The CDR3 sequence is 18 residues long. The CDR3 reads CASSNPGLAGVSSYEQYF. In DNA, the CDR3 is TGTGCCAGCAGCAACCCTGGACTAGCGGGGGTAAGCTCCTACGAGCAGTACTTC.

V is TRBV29-1 and J is TRBJ2-1; maybe TRBD1 (7 bases). Trimming pared 2 bases from V and 16 bases from J, leaving 27 bases between. The CDR3 is made up of 15 amino acids. Per germline, CDR1 SQVTM and CDR2 ANQGSEA. The CDR3 coding sequence is TGCAGCGTTGAACGAGGAGGAGGGGGCGCTGTCCCGCACTTCTTC. Its protein product is CSVERGGGGAVPHFF.

This clone was seen a handful of times. This chain links TRBV5-1 with TRBJ2-7, with 7 bases aligning to TRBD2. CDR3 length: 12 residues. Germline V CDR1 and CDR2: SGHRS, YFSETQ. Germline trimming cut 2 bases from V and 7 bases from J; bases unmatched to any gene: 3. As DNA, the CDR3 is TGCGCCAGCAGCTTTGGGGGAGGGGAGCAGTACTTC. It is translated as CASSFGGGEQYF.

The V and J genes are TRBV4-1 and TRBJ1-5; D ambiguous. V lost 4 bases and J 0 bases, leaving 7 bases between the germline ends. Germline CDR1 is MGHRA and CDR2 is YSYEKL. The CDR3 covers 14 residues. Here the CDR3 DNA reads TGCGCCAGCAGCCTGAGCTATAGCAATCAGCCCCAGCATTTT. Translation gives CASSLSYSNQPQHF.

This chain connects TRBV11-3 to TRBJ2-7; D is possibly TRBD2 (6 bases). Germline V gene lookup returns CDR1 SGHNT and CDR2 YENEEA. This CDR3 spans 15 amino acids. The germline V and J ends were trimmed by 2 bases and 2 bases, with 13 bases remaining between them. The CDR3 DNA is TGTGCCAGCAGCTTAAATAGCGGTTTTACCTACGAGCAGTACTTC. This codes for CASSLNSGFTYEQYF.

The V gene is TRBV30, the J gene TRBJ1-2; D remains unclear. The CDR3 is 14 residues long. Trimming left V 3 bases short and J 5 bases short, with 16 bases between. Per germline, CDR1 GTSNPN and CDR2 SVGIG (reference sequence). The CDR3 sequence: CAWSGGTPPYGYTF. The CDR3 DNA is TGTGCCTGGAGCGGAGGAACCCCTCCGTATGGCTACACCTTC.

The chain has TRBV5-1 and TRBJ2-1; possible D gene TRBD1, 6 bases. Germline V gene data show CDR1 as SGHRS and CDR2 as YFSETQ. The V end lost 0 bases, the J end lost 5 bases, and 12 bases lay between the germline ends. The CDR3 is 15 residues long. As DNA, the CDR3 is TGCGCCAGCAGCTTGGTACAGGGTTTCAACAATGAGCAGTTCTTC. This translates into CASSLVQGFNNEQFF.

The chain carries TRBV9 and TRBJ1-2, with 7 nucleotides matching TRBD1. This CDR3 is built from 16 residues. With V trimmed by 3 bases and J by 3 bases, 11 bases remained unmatched. The germline CDR1 and CDR2 sequences are SGDLS and YYNGEE. CDR3: CASSGQTGQPYYGYTF. The CDR3, as DNA: TGTGCCAGCAGCGGTCAGACAGGGCAACCCTACTATGGCTACACCTTC.

This clone was detected a few times. The rearrangement joins TRBV28 to TRBJ2-5; 15 positions agree with TRBD2. Looked up from germline, CDR1 is MDHEN and CDR2 is SYDVKM. Trimming at V came to 6 bases and at J to 2 bases, leaving 4 bases not matched to a gene. The CDR3 spans 16 residues. For the CDR3, the DNA is TGTGCCAGCAGCATGGGACTAGCGGGAGGTCAAGAGACCCAGTACTTC. Its translation: CASSMGLAGGQETQYF.

The chain combines TRBV28 with TRBJ2-3, with 7 bases that match TRBD2. V trimming: 7 bases; J trimming: 4 bases; junction bases outside the gene matches: 8. CDR3 length: 14 amino acids. The germline gives CDR1 MDHEN, CDR2 SYDVKM. In DNA form, the CDR3 reads TGTGCCAGCACCTTCGGGCTAGCGGCAGATACGCAGTATTTT. Protein: CASTFGLAADTQYF.

The rearrangement joins TRBV6-2 or TRBV6-3 to TRBJ2-7; TRBD1 is a possible D gene (5 bases). Germline V gene sequence: CDR1 MNHEY, CDR2 SVGEGT. V was clipped by 1 base and J by 4 bases, with 8 bases between them. This CDR3 contains 13 residues. In DNA form, the CDR3 reads TGTGCCAGCAGTTACTTTCAGGGATACGAGCAGTACTTC. Translating gives CASSYFQGYEQYF.

This clone was detected only once. J is TRBJ1-5 and V is TRBV18, with TRBD1 matching over 9 bases. J gave up 0 bases and V 3 bases, and 6 bases lay outside the gene matches. Germline lookup yields CDR1 KGHSH and CDR2 LQKENI. The CDR3 extends over 17 amino acids. In nucleotides, the CDR3 is TGTGCCAGCTCACCGACGGGGACAGGGAATAGCAATCAGCCCCAGCATTTT. This gives the protein CASSPTGTGNSNQPQHF.